These 22 T cell receptor beta chains were all obtained from the same sample, sequenced in a study of cytomegalovirus exposure and HLA in healthy donors. Both 60 Vbeta primers and 13 Jbeta primers went into the PCR. The protocol was immunoSEQ multiplex PCR, while the TCRdb copy is restricted to in-frame clones and leaves out a portion. The profile shows about 180,000 clones, about 80% of them singletons. The sequencing sample was made of PBMCs. These receptor sequences come from a man aged 30-40 years in good health and CMV-seronegative.

This clone has only one observation. The chain links TRBV5-8 to TRBJ2-7; 8 positions agree with TRBD2. Germline-derived CDR1 and CDR2 are SGHTS and YDEGEE. Trimming cost V 2 bases and J 0 bases; bases outside gene matches: 10. This CDR3 is 17 amino acids long. CDR3 in amino acids: CASSLNPGTRVSYEQYF. The CDR3 DNA sequence: TGTGCCAGCAGCTTAAATCCCGGGACTAGAGTCTCCTACGAGCAGTACTTC.

V is TRBV14 and J is TRBJ2-1; TRBD1 agrees at 9 bases. Germline CDR1 reads SGHDN; CDR2 reads FVKESK. This CDR3 has 15 amino acids. J gave up 3 bases and V 4 bases, and 4 bases lay outside the gene matches. CDR3: CASSPTGGIYNEQFF. CDR3 bases: TGTGCCAGCAGCCCCACAGGGGGCATCTACAATGAGCAGTTCTTC.

J is TRBJ1-5 and V is TRBV7-9; TRBD1 agrees at 10 bases. The V segment lost 5 bases and the J segment 3 bases; nucleotides outside the gene matches: 10. Germline loops: CDR1 SEHNR, CDR2 FQNEAQ (reference sequence). This CDR3 is built from 17 residues. In nucleotides, the CDR3 is TGTGCCAGCAGCCCAAGCGGGGGGACAGGGGACAATCAGCCCCAGCATTTT. Translated, it gives CASSPSGGTGDNQPQHF.

The gene calls are TRBV6-1 and TRBJ2-7; the match to TRBD2 covers 8 bases. The ends lost 7 bases at V and 5 bases at J; junction bases unmatched: 4. This CDR3 region has 12 residues. From germline, CDR1 is MNHNS and CDR2 SASEGT. CDR3 in amino acids: CASNLGRDEQYF. For the CDR3, the DNA is TGTGCCAGCAACCTCGGGAGGGACGAGCAGTACTTC.

The genes are TRBV5-6 and TRBJ2-4, with D possibly being TRBD2 (5 bases). The V gene's germline CDR1 is SGHDT and CDR2 YYEEEE. The CDR3 is 17 residues long. V lost 2 bases to trimming and J lost 2 bases, with 17 bases between them. CDR3 DNA: TGTGCCAGCAGCTTCGGTGCTGGGGAGATTACCAAAAACATTCAGTACTTC. Translating gives CASSFGAGEITKNIQYF.

This sequence joins TRBV30 and TRBJ1-2; D not resolved. The CDR3 covers 13 residues. Looked up from germline, CDR1 is GTSNPN and CDR2 is SVGIG (reference sequence). V lost 4 bases and J 0 bases, leaving 9 bases between the germline ends. The chain's CDR3 is CAWIRRANYGYTF. The CDR3 nucleotides are TGTGCCTGGATTCGAAGAGCTAACTATGGCTACACCTTC. The whole variable domain, filled in from reference TRBV30 and TRBJ1-2, reads SQTIHQWPATLVQPVGSPLSLECTVEGTSNPNLYWYRQAAGRGLQLLFYSVGIGQISSEVPQNLSASRPQDRQFILSSKKLLLSDSGFYLCAWIRRANYGYTFGSGTRLTVV.

The chain links TRBV7-9 to TRBJ2-3; 8 nucleotides align to TRBD1. The germline V gene has CDR1 SEHNR and CDR2 FQNEAQ (reference sequence). The J segment lost 0 bases and the V segment lost 4 bases, leaving 3 bases of the junction unmatched. The CDR3 covers 15 residues. The CDR3 DNA is TGTGCCAGCAGCTCTGGACAGGGTAGCACAGATACGCAGTATTTT. Translated: CASSSGQGSTDTQYF.

V usage is TRBV7-3 and J usage is TRBJ1-2; 9 nucleotides align to TRBD1. V lost 4 bases, J lost 8 bases, and 5 bases stayed unmatched. Germline V gives CDR1 SGHTA, CDR2 FQGTGA. The CDR3 is made up of 13 amino acids. The CDR3 DNA follows: TGTGCCAGCAGCTCACAGGGGGCGGAGGGCTACACCTTC. It encodes CASSSQGAEGYTF. Complete variable domain (other parts from reference TRBV7-3 and TRBJ1-2): GAGVSQTPSNKVTEKGKYVELRCDPISGHTALYWYRQSLGQGPEFLIYFQGTGAADDSGLPNDRFFAVRPEGSVSTLKIQRTERGDSAVYLCASSSQGAEGYTFGSGTRLTVV.

The chain uses TRBV7-2 and TRBJ2-2, with a tentative D call TRBD1 (6 bases). The CDR3 length is 16 residues. Germline CDR1 reads SGHTA; CDR2 reads FQGNSA. V was cut by 0 bases and J by 0 bases, with 8 bases left in between. The CDR3 sequence: CASSLAGTPNTGELFF. CDR3 nucleotides: TGTGCCAGCAGCTTAGCGGGGACACCGAACACCGGGGAGCTGTTTTTT.

This chain uses TRBV10-1 with TRBJ2-1; TRBD2 agrees at 11 bases. The trim removed 0 bases at V and 4 bases at J, leaving 2 bases unmatched. This CDR3 has 16 residues. Germline-derived CDR1 and CDR2 are WNHNN and SYGVQD (reference sequence). This chain's CDR3 is CASSESLAGGYNEQFF. The CDR3 DNA sequence: TGCGCCAGCAGTGAGTCGCTAGCGGGAGGTTACAATGAGCAGTTCTTC.

This clone was counted only a few times. V and J are TRBV2 and TRBJ2-4; the D gene is possibly TRBD1 (5 bases). Germline CDR1 is SNHLY and CDR2 is FYNNEI. Trimming stripped 0 bases from V and 0 bases from J, with 9 bases between. The CDR3 loop spans 16 amino acids. The CDR3 DNA follows: TGTGCCAGCAGTGAAGCCTCAGGGTTAGCCAAAAACATTCAGTACTTC. This encodes CASSEASGLAKNIQYF.

The J gene is TRBJ2-7, the V gene TRBV7-9; D gene ambiguous. Germline CDR1 is SEHNR and CDR2 is FQNEAQ (reference sequence). The CDR3 loop spans 15 amino acids. V gave up 4 bases and J gave up 3 bases, with 16 bases separating them. The CDR3 here is CASSSPTSVSYEQYF. In DNA form, the CDR3 reads TGTGCCAGCAGCTCCCCCACGAGCGTCAGCTACGAGCAGTACTTC.

This clone was picked up a small number of times. This chain uses TRBV7-9 with TRBJ1-4; D remains unclear. Germline V gene sequence: CDR1 SEHNR, CDR2 FQNEAQ (reference sequence). The length of the CDR3 is 15 residues. V was trimmed by 1 base and J by 2 bases, leaving 8 bases between them. CDR3: CASSLVGWTNEKLFF. CDR3 sequence (DNA): TGTGCCAGCAGCTTAGTGGGCTGGACTAATGAAAAACTGTTTTTT.

The CDR3 spells CASRDGGVETQYF. CDR3 in DNA: TGTGCCAGCAGGGATGGGGGCGTCGAGACCCAGTACTTC. The J gene is TRBJ2-5, the V gene TRBV28; a weak D match, TRBD1 (6 bases). The CDR3 consists of 13 residues. Trimming took off 6 bases at V and 5 bases at J, with 13 bases between the two ends. CDR1 is MDHEN and CDR2 is SYDVKM in the germline V gene.

The chain has TRBV5-1 and TRBJ2-2; tentative D call: TRBD2 (5 bases). With 1 base removed from V and 0 bases from J, the gap between germline ends came to 10 bases. CDR1 and CDR2 from the germline V gene are SGHRS and YFSETQ. The CDR3 totals 16 residues. Written as DNA, the CDR3 is TGCGCCAGCAGCTTGAGAGCGGAGACGAACACCGGGGAGCTGTTTTTT. This gives the protein CASSLRAETNTGELFF.

V is TRBV6-5 and J is TRBJ1-5; TRBD1 might be the D (6 bases). Trimming left V 8 bases short and J 2 bases short, with 10 bases between. Germline loops: CDR1 MNHEY, CDR2 SVGAGI. The CDR3 runs to 13 residues. CDR3 protein: CASQKGGNQPQHF. DNA for the CDR3: TGTGCCAGCCAAAAGGGGGGCAATCAGCCCCAGCATTTT.

This clone was seen just once. This chain links TRBV7-2 with TRBJ2-7; D gene unclear. The CDR3 runs to 13 residues. Trimming removed 0 bases at V and 2 bases at J, with 5 bases between. The germline V gene encodes CDR1 SGHTA and CDR2 FQGNSA. CDR3 in DNA: TGTGCCAGCAGCTTAGCACAGACCTACGAGCAGTACTTC. Encoded protein: CASSLAQTYEQYF.

The chain has TRBV2 and TRBJ2-5; D unresolved. V lost 6 bases to trimming and J lost 1 base, with 9 bases between them. Germline V gene lookup returns CDR1 SNHLY and CDR2 FYNNEI. The length of the CDR3 is 13 residues. The CDR3 loop reads CASSPRAQETQYF. The CDR3 DNA sequence: TGTGCCAGCAGCCCTCGAGCCCAAGAGACCCAGTACTTC. The full variable domain, in which reference TRBV2 and TRBJ2-5 provide the parts outside the CDR3, is EPEVTQTPSHQVTQMGQEVILRCVPISNHLYFYWYRQILGQKVEFLVSFYNNEISEKSEIFDDQFSVERPDGSNFTLKIRSTKLEDSAMYFCASSPRAQETQYFGPGTRLLVL.

V gene TRBV11-2 combines with J gene TRBJ2-2, with a weak D call TRBD2 (5 bases). Trimming took 5 bases from V and 1 from J, leaving 8 bases between them. The CDR3 contains 14 residues. Germline-derived CDR1 and CDR2 are SGHAT and FQNNGV. The CDR3 region has the DNA TGTGCCAGCAGCCAAGGGAGGAACACCGGGGAGCTGTTTTTT. Protein sequence: CASSQGRNTGELFF.

The V gene is TRBV19, the J gene TRBJ2-7; 9 bases agree with TRBD2. The germline gives CDR1 LNHDA, CDR2 SQIVND (reference sequence). The CDR3 is 15 residues long. Unmatched junction bases numbered 3, after V lost 1 base and J lost 2 bases. CDR3 in DNA: TGTGCCAGTAGTATAGTAGCGGGAGAGACCTACGAGCAGTACTTC. Translating it yields CASSIVAGETYEQYF.

This clone was picked up a small number of times. The rearrangement uses TRBV27 and TRBJ2-5, with TRBD2 as a possible D gene (6 bases). V shed 4 bases and J shed 5 bases, with 11 bases lying between them. The CDR3 is 13 residues long. Germline assignment: CDR1 MNHEY and CDR2 SMNVEV (reference sequence). The CDR3 here is CASSSLARETQYF. The DNA of the CDR3 is TGTGCCAGCAGTTCTCTAGCGCGTGAGACCCAGTACTTC.

The V and J genes are TRBV6-6 and TRBJ2-7; 12 nucleotides line up with TRBD1. V lost 4 bases to trimming and J lost 4 bases; unmatched junction nucleotides: 5. CDR1 MNHNY and CDR2 SVGAGI come from the germline V gene (reference sequence). This CDR3 contains 15 residues. The CDR3 region is CASSFPGQGAYEQYF. CDR3 bases: TGTGCCAGCAGTTTCCCGGGACAGGGGGCGTACGAGCAGTACTTC.